This T cell receptor (beta chain) was observed in a study of Ad26.COV2.S vaccination and SARS-CoV-2 variants listed by TCRdb under 2021. In terms of the full investigation: Vaccine-arm donors were drawn from COV1001, a multicentre, randomized, double-blind, placebo-controlled phase I-IIa trial of Ad26.COV2.S in healthy adults. Ad26.COV2.S was administered intramuscularly at 5 x 10^10 or 1 x 10^11 viral particles, either as a single shot or as two shots given 56 days apart. Sequencing of the TCRbeta repertoire served to evaluate the specificity and breadth of SARS-CoV-2-reactive T cell receptors following Ad26.COV2.S vaccination. Blinding of investigators to trial group allocation was maintained during experiments and outcome assessment. A total of approximately 30 samples were included in the TCR-sequenced set, comprising 19 Ad26.COV2.S vaccine recipients, 5 placebo recipients and 8 SARS-CoV-2 convalescent individuals. Trial participants were randomized into five groups of five, in which low-dose or high-dose Ad26.COV2.S was given once or twice, or placebo was given on both occasions.

A remark on this clone: Its antigen is currently not known. Per-base quality was not reported, and no clone a single base away is much larger than it.

In the paper's terms, the treatment or condition label means: 15 to 20 received Ad26.COV2.S at low or high dose, single or two shots; 5 received placebo; per-sample allocation not given. For vaccine and placebo recipients, repertoires were sequenced using samples collected on day 63 after the first injection. In Cohort 1b, around 23 adults aged 18-55 years were enrolled at a single site in Boston, USA, between 29 July and 7 August 2020. Ad26.COV2.S was a replication-incompetent adenovirus type 26 vector that expressed a prefusion-stabilized SARS-CoV-2 spike protein derived from the original Wuhan strain. Based on the germline V gene (reference sequence), the CDR1 and CDR2 sequences are SSHAT and FNYEAQ. There are 18 amino acids in the CDR3, from cysteine to phenylalanine inclusive. The DNA shown is the 54-base CDR3, in frame from base 1. Unmatched junction bases come to 15, with V trimmed by 5 bases and J by 0 bases.

The immunoSEQ Assay was the method used to sequence TCRbeta CDR3 regions. After extraction, genomic DNA underwent amplification by bias-controlled multiplex PCR, followed by high-throughput sequencing. The paper's processing steps were these. Collapsing and filtering of sequences were performed to quantify the absolute abundance of each unique TCRbeta CDR3 region. T cell fraction was estimated by normalizing TCRbeta template counts to usable DNA, with usable DNA measured through amplification of reference genes found in all nucleated cells. Repertoire TCRs were annotated as SARS-CoV-2-specific when V gene, CDR3 amino acid sequence and J gene were exactly matched to a known reactive TCR set. The reference SARS-CoV-2 TCR set was obtained from MIRA and was filtered for enrichment in COVID-19-positive ImmuneCODE repertoires, whereby public or cross-reactive TCRs were removed. Using the MIRA antigens, annotated TCRs were further analysed by specific ORF or by position within an ORF. Breadth was defined as the number of annotated unique rearrangements divided by the total number of unique productive rearrangements, and depth was defined as the summed frequency of the annotated unique rearrangements. TCR breadth was compared between groups using two-sided Wilcoxon rank-sum tests. This immuneACCESS table, as held by TCRdb, lists in-frame sequences with V and J called but not all clones. Of the missing ones, under half trace to an unresolved V gene in checked studies; the others have no known cause. That table is the source of V, J and clone size, and D and trimming were worked out from the DNA. The sample profile shows roughly 300,000 clones; 85% to 90% of them were found once. The ten largest clonotypes hold approximately 5% of the sample.

Overall study outcomes, separate from this receptor: Vaccine and placebo recipients had comparable non-spike TCR breadth, which fits with the vaccine containing only spike. Compared with placebo recipients, Ad26.COV2.S recipients showed higher spike-specific TCR breadth (P = 0.0014). Substantial breadth of spike-specific CD8+ and CD4+ T cell responses was reported after vaccination. The authors noted that total T cell responses may have been underestimated by the TCR breadth and depth analyses. The study was not powered for comparison of responses between vaccine doses or regimens.

The chain couples TRBV7-7 to TRBJ2-5, with 7 bases in between that match TRBD1. The receptor was derived from a person aged 18 to 59 who received the Ad26.COV2.S COVID-19 vaccine or a placebo. The specimen comprised peripheral blood, sampled in a trial of Ad26.COV2.S vaccine versus placebo. The CDR3 has the sequence CASSPRQGNSKYQETQYF. The nucleotide sequence reads TGTGCCAGCAGCCCCAGACAGGGTAACTCAAAATACCAAGAGACCCAGTACTTC.